This paragraph reports one T cell receptor (beta chain). What it binds is not known. This record belongs to a study of cytomegalovirus exposure and HLA in healthy donors. In germline, CDR1 is MNHEY, CDR2 SMNVEV (reference sequence). The CDR3 runs to 20 residues. The V gene end was trimmed by 2 bases and the J gene end by 0 bases; junction bases not matched to a gene: 13. Assay: immunoSEQ multiplex PCR; the TCRdb copy retains only in-frame clones and omits some. The repertoire holds some 130,000 clones, with about 80% as singletons. General study points: Many donors carried some public TCRs, although rarity characterized most TCR sequences. Cytomegalovirus association was listed for approximately 160 TCR beta chains.

The specimen was PBMCs. This receptor was taken from a man aged 25-40 years in good health and CMV-seropositive. This chain links TRBV27 with TRBJ2-3; TRBD2 matches at 11 bases. CDR3 sequence: CASSLPSSGGKETSTDTQYF. CDR3 nucleotide sequence: TGTGCCAGCAGTTTACCGTCTAGCGGGGGGAAAGAAACTAGCACAGATACGCAGTATTTT.